The 12 T cell receptor beta chains in this list originate from one sample, sequenced in a study of early T cells in non-severe SARS-CoV-2 infection. Via MiXCR, TCRdb re-called the 5' RACE reads, giving one row per CDR3 protein. The sample yields some 34,000 distinct CDR3 sequences, 7% to 7.5% seen once. The sample in question was whole blood, obtained at baseline. Receptors were obtained from an adult who was a healthcare worker with PCR-confirmed SARS-CoV-2 infection or an uninfected control (not recorded which).

V gene TRBV10-3 combines with J gene TRBJ2-7, with TRBD1 as a possible D gene (6 bases). The V end was cut by 6 bases, the J end by 4 bases, with 13 bases between. Germline CDR1 reads ENHRY; CDR2 reads SYGVKD. CDR3 length: 13 amino acids. CDR3 DNA: TGTGCCATCAGAATACGGGACACATACGAGCAGTACTTC. This encodes CAIRIRDTYEQYF.

This clonotype was observed a few times. The chain links TRBV10-3 to TRBJ2-1, with D tentatively TRBD1 (7 bases). Germline values: CDR1 ENHRY, CDR2 SYGVKD. CDR3 length: 18 amino acids. Trimming pared 6 bases from V and 4 bases from J, leaving 25 bases between. Written as DNA, the CDR3 is TGTGCCATCAGGGGTACTGACAGGGAGGTTAGATCGTACAATGAGCAGTTCTTC. Translation: CAIRGTDREVRSYNEQFF.

The chain recombines TRBV7-3 with TRBJ2-1, with 7 bases that match TRBD1. After removal of 4 bases from V and 5 bases from J, the junction contained 2 bases not matched to a gene. The germline gives CDR1 SGHTA, CDR2 FQGTGA. The CDR3 has 13 residues. The CDR3 DNA sequence: TGTGCCAGCAGCTGGGGACAGCACAATGAGCAGTTCTTC. Translating it yields CASSWGQHNEQFF. The complete variable domain, with remaining parts taken from reference TRBV7-3 and TRBJ2-1, reads GAGVSQTPSNKVTEKGKYVELRCDPISGHTALYWYRQSLGQGPEFLIYFQGTGAADDSGLPNDRFFAVRPEGSVSTLKIQRTERGDSAVYLCASSWGQHNEQFFGPGTRLTVL.

J is TRBJ2-2 and V is TRBV7-2; no firm D call. The CDR3 runs 14 residues. Germline V gene data show CDR1 as SGHTA and CDR2 as FQGNSA. V lost 5 bases and J lost 4, with 11 bases in between. The CDR3 is CASSPRGSTGELFF. The CDR3 bases are TGTGCCAGCAGCCCTCGTGGAAGCACCGGGGAGCTGTTTTTT.

This clonotype occurred a few times. V gene TRBV19 combines with J gene TRBJ1-2; D is perhaps TRBD1 (6 bases). Deletions cut 5 bases from V and 1 base from J, with 14 bases between. The CDR3 totals 15 residues. Germline-derived CDR1 and CDR2 are LNHDA and SQIVND (reference sequence). CDR3 amino acids: CASSSRQELNYGYTF. CDR3 in DNA: TGTGCCAGTAGTTCACGACAGGAACTTAACTATGGCTACACCTTC.

Points on this clonotype: A much larger clone sits a single nucleotide away, making a read error possible. The chain has TRBV29-1 and TRBJ1-1; no clear D gene. Germline V gene sequence: CDR1 SQVTM, CDR2 ANQGSEA. This CDR3 is built from 12 residues. V lost 8 bases to trimming and J lost 0 bases, with 10 bases between them. The CDR3 is CSTSDLNTEAFF. CDR3 DNA: TGCAGCACCTCCGACCTGAACACTGAAGCTTTCTTT.

This clonotype has just a few counts. The chain combines TRBV12-3 or TRBV12-4 with TRBJ1-3, with 7 bases aligning to TRBD1. V lost 2 bases, J lost 0 bases, and 10 bases stayed unmatched. The length of the CDR3 is 18 residues. The CDR3 nucleotides read TGTGCCAGCAGTTTACGTCCTCCGGGACAGTCCTCTGGAAACACCATATATTTT. As protein: CASSLRPPGQSSGNTIYF.

V usage is TRBV7-9 and J usage is TRBJ1-1; D gene uncertain. The CDR3 sequence is 13 residues long. Trimming took 3 bases from V and 1 from J, leaving 6 bases between them. The V gene's germline CDR1 is SEHNR and CDR2 FQNEAQ (reference sequence). CDR3 in amino acids: CASSFTPNTEAFF. The CDR3 DNA sequence: TGTGCCAGCAGCTTTACTCCGAACACTGAAGCTTTCTTT.

This clonotype was observed many times. This sequence joins TRBV4-2 and TRBJ2-7; 8 bases are a match to TRBD2. Germline V gene sequence: CDR1 LGHNA, CDR2 YNFKEQ. Losses at the gene ends were 4 bases for V and 6 bases for J; bases not matched to a gene: 17. CDR3 length equals 17 residues. As DNA, the CDR3 is TGTGCCAGCAGCCTTACCCGCCAGCGGGAGCTTTTGGTCGAGCAGTACTTC. Protein product: CASSLTRQRELLVEQYF.

This clonotype has ten or more counts. The V and J genes are TRBV20-1 and TRBJ1-1; D remains unclear. CDR1 and CDR2 (germline): DFQATT, SNEGSKA (reference sequence). This CDR3 region has 12 residues. Trimming pared 7 bases from V and 0 bases from J, leaving 9 bases between. The CDR3 sequence is CSVSSVNTEAFF. The DNA for the CDR3 is TGCAGTGTTTCTTCAGTGAACACTGAAGCTTTCTTT.

This clonotype was observed many times. This sequence joins TRBV5-4 and TRBJ1-2, with a tentative D call TRBD1 (5 bases). The CDR3 covers 15 residues. From germline, CDR1 is SGHNT and CDR2 YYREEE (reference sequence). With 4 bases removed from V and 4 bases from J, the gap between germline ends came to 17 bases. In nucleotides, the CDR3 is TGTGCCAGCAGCGCTCAGGCCACAGGCGCCTATGGCTACACCTTC. As protein: CASSAQATGAYGYTF.

This clonotype was seen ten or more times. The genes are TRBV6-4 and TRBJ2-3; possible D gene TRBD2, 6 bases. Germline CDR1 and CDR2: MRHNA and SNTAGT. With 2 bases removed from V and 2 bases from J, the gap between germline ends came to 14 bases. The CDR3 runs 16 residues. The CDR3 reads CASSDGGSRHTDTQYF. In nucleotides, the CDR3 is TGTGCCAGCAGTGACGGAGGGTCGAGGCACACAGATACGCAGTATTTT.